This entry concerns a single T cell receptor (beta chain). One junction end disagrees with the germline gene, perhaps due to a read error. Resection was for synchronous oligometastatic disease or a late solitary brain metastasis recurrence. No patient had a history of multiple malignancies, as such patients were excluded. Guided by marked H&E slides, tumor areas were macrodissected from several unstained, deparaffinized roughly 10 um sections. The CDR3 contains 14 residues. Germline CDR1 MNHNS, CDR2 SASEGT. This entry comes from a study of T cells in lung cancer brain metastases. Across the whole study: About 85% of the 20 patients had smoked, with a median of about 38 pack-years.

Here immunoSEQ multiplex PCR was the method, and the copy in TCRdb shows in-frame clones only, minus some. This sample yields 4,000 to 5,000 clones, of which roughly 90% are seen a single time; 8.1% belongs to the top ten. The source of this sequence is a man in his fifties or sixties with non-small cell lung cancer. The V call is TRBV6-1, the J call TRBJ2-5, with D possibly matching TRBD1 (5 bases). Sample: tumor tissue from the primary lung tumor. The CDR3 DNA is TGTGCTAGCAGTGTCCTAACGACAGTAAAGACCCAGTACTTC. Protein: CASSVLTTVKTQYF.